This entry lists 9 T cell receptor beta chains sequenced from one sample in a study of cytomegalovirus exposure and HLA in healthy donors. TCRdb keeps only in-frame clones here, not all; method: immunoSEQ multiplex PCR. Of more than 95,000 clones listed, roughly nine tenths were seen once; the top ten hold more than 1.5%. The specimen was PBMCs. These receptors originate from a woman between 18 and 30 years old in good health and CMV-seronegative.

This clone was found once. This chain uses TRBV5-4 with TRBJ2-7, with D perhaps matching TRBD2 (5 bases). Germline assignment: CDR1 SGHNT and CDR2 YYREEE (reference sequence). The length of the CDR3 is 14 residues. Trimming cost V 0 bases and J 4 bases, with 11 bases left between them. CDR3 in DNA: TGTGCCAGCAGCTTGGAGCTGGGGAGTTACGAGCAGTACTTC. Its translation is CASSLELGSYEQYF.

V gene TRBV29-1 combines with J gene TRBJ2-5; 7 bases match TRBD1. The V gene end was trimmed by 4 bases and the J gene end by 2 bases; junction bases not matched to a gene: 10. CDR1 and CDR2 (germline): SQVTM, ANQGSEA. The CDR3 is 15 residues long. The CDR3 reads CSVGRREGAQETQYF. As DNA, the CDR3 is TGCAGCGTTGGGAGACGTGAGGGGGCTCAAGAGACCCAGTACTTC.

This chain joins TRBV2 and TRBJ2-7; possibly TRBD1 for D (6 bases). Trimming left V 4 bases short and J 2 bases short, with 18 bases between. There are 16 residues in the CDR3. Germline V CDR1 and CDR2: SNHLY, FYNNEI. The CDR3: CASSGALDRRTYEQYF. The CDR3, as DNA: TGTGCCAGCAGTGGGGCCCTGGACAGACGTACCTACGAGCAGTACTTC.

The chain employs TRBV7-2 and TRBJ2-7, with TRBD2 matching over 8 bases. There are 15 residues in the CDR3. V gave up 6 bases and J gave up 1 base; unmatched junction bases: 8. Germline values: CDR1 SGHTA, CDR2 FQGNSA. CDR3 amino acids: CASSQRGSISYEQYF. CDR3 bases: TGTGCCAGCAGTCAGCGGGGGTCTATTTCCTACGAGCAGTACTTC. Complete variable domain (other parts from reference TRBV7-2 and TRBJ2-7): GAGVSQSPSNKVTEKGKDVELRCDPISGHTALYWYRQSLGQGLEFLIYFQGNSAPDKSGLPSDRFSAERTGGSVSTLTIQRTQQEDSAVYLCASSQRGSISYEQYFGPGTRLTVT.

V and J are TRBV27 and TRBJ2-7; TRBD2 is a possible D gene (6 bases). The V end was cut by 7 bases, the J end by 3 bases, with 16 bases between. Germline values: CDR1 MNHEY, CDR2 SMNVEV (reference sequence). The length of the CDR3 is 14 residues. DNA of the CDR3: TGTGCCAGCATGACTAGTTTTAGTGACTACGAGCAGTACTTC. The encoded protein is CASMTSFSDYEQYF.

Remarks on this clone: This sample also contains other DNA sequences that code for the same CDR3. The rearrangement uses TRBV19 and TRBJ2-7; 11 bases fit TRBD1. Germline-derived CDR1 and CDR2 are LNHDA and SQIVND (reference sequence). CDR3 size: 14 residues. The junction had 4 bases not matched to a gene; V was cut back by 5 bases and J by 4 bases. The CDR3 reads CASSSGQGAYEQYF. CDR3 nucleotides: TGTGCCAGTAGTTCAGGACAGGGGGCTTACGAGCAGTACTTC.

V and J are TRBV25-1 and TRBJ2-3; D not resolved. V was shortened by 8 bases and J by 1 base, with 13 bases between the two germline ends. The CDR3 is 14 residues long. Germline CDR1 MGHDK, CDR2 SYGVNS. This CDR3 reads CASSSPRGTDTQYF. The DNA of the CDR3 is TGTGCCAGCTCAAGTCCTCGCGGCACAGATACGCAGTATTTT.

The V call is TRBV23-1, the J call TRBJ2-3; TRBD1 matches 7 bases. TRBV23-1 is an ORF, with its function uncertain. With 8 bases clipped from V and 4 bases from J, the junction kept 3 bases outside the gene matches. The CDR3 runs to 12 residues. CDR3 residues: CASAQGADTQYF. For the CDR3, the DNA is TGCGCCAGCGCCCAGGGGGCAGATACGCAGTATTTT.

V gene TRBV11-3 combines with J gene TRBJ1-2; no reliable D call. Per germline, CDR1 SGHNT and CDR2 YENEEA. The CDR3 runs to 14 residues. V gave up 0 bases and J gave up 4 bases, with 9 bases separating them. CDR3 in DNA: TGTGCCAGCAGCTTAGAAGATGGAGGCTATGGCTACACCTTC. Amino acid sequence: CASSLEDGGYGYTF.